The text below deals with one T cell receptor beta chain. Its antigen is not identified. The CDR3 loop spans 18 amino acids. Looked up from germline, CDR1 is LNHDA and CDR2 is SQIVND (reference sequence). V dropped 5 bases and J dropped 1; count of bases not matched to a gene: 11. This specimen belongs to a study of early T cells in non-severe SARS-CoV-2 infection. For the study at large: The sequenced material was bulk RNA from unsorted whole blood, and its chains were unpaired. Study conclusions and caveats: There was a bias toward anti-spike CD8 responses in VDJdb matching, which missed private and CD4 specificities.

cDNA molecules, individually, were tagged with unique molecular identifiers. MiXCR was run by TCRdb on the 5' RACE reads, yielding one entry per CDR3 protein. The sample lists 80,000 or so distinct CDR3 sequences; around a sixth were seen once. The V gene is TRBV19, the J gene TRBJ2-3, with 11 bases that match TRBD2. The sequenced sample consisted of whole blood. This TCR came from an adult who was a healthcare worker with PCR-confirmed SARS-CoV-2 infection or an uninfected control (not recorded which). As DNA, the CDR3 is TGTGCCAGTAGTGTCTCAGGAGGGACTAGCGGAGGCACAGATACGCAGTATTTT. Its translation: CASSVSGGTSGGTDTQYF.